Listed below are T cell receptor beta chains from one sample, sequenced in a study of a mutant IDH1 vaccine in newly diagnosed glioma. TCRdb keeps only in-frame clones here, not all; method: immunoSEQ multiplex PCR. The sample shows 65,000 to 85,000 clones, about 87% of them seen only once. Their recognized antigens are unknown. Sequencing was performed on PBMCs, taken from a glioma patient whose treatment included an IDH1 peptide vaccine. The source is a man aged 30 to 45 with glioma. The CDR3 runs from the conserved cysteine through the conserved F or W. Each record gives: D gene, clone size, J gene, V gene, CDR3 protein, CDR3 DNA. The D gene is left open where the match is weak. Size values are once, few and many counts, or a class for expanded clones, and some rows have none.

-,-,TRBJ2-3,TRBV19,CASKGGSGGPDTDTQYF,TGTGCCAGTAAAGGGGGGTCGGGGGGCCCAGACACAGATACGCAGTATTTT
-,-,TRBJ1-2,TRBV7-2,CASSLRGDYGYTF,TGTGCCAGCAGCTTACGGGGTGACTATGGCTACACCTTC
-,few,TRBJ2-2,TRBV6-6,CASSYRATGELFF,TGTGCCAGCAGTTATCGGGCGACCGGGGAGCTGTTTTTT
-,-,TRBJ2-7,TRBV7-9,CASSFAGQGPYEQYF,TGTGCCAGCAGCTTCGCCGGGCAGGGCCCCTACGAGCAGTACTTC
TRBD2,-,TRBJ2-4,TRBV28,CASSFPIAGGGAKNIQYF,TGTGCCAGCAGTTTCCCTATAGCGGGAGGCGGAGCCAAAAACATTCAGTACTTC
-,-,TRBJ2-7,TRBV27,CASSPNRAQNEQYF,TGTGCCAGTTCACCGAACAGGGCTCAGAACGAGCAGTACTTC
-,once,TRBJ2-1,TRBV27,CASSRSSYNEQFF,TGTGCCAGCAGTCGAAGCTCCTACAATGAGCAGTTCTTC
-,-,TRBJ1-4,TRBV18,CASMRGSNEKLFF,TGTGCCAGTATGCGTGGGAGTAATGAAAAACTGTTTTTT
TRBD1,-,TRBJ2-1,TRBV29-1,CSVDRGTHNEQFF,TGCAGCGTCGACAGGGGGACCCATAATGAGCAGTTCTTC
TRBD2,-,TRBJ2-5,TRBV6-1,CASSGGTSGSQQTQYF,TGTGCCAGCAGTGGAGGGACTAGCGGGAGCCAACAGACCCAGTACTTC
-,few,TRBJ1-3,TRBV10-1,CASSRQVGNTIYF,TGCGCCAGCAGTCGGCAGGTCGGAAACACCATATATTTT
TRBD2,-,TRBJ2-1,TRBV9,CASSVGGRANEQFF,TGTGCCAGCAGCGTAGGCGGGAGAGCCAATGAGCAGTTCTTC
-,-,TRBJ2-7,TRBV4-1,CASSQGGQKQYEQYF,TGCGCCAGCAGCCAAGGGGGGCAGAAACAATACGAGCAGTACTTC
-,-,TRBJ1-2,TRBV4-3,CASSQTGEVGYTF,TGCGCCAGCAGCCAGACAGGAGAGGTTGGCTACACCTTC
TRBD1,-,TRBJ2-7,TRBV9,CASSASGQGYEQYF,TGTGCCAGCAGCGCGTCGGGACAGGGGTACGAGCAGTACTTC
TRBD1,-,TRBJ2-1,TRBV2,CACKTGTGGSYNEQFF,TGTGCCTGTAAAACCGGGACAGGGGGCTCCTACAATGAGCAGTTCTTC
-,-,TRBJ1-4,TRBV19,CASSISVSDPTNEKLFF,TGTGCCAGTAGTATATCGGTATCAGACCCAACTAATGAAAAACTGTTTTTT
-,-,TRBJ2-2,TRBV5-1,CASSLFGGYTGELFF,TGCGCCAGCAGCTTGTTCGGCGGATACACCGGGGAGCTGTTTTTT
-,-,TRBJ2-3,TRBV5-1,CASRDSTDTQYF,TGCGCCAGTCGAGACAGCACAGATACGCAGTATTTT
TRBD1,-,TRBJ1-1,TRBV5-4,CASSSRTGSTTEAFF,TGTGCCAGCAGCTCCAGGACAGGGAGCACCACTGAAGCTTTCTTT
-,-,TRBJ2-5,TRBV15,CATSSRNWGTQYF,TGTGCCACCAGCAGTCGCAACTGGGGAACCCAGTACTTC
-,-,TRBJ2-2,TRBV19,CASSIVKQGNTGELFF,TGTGCCAGTAGTATAGTCAAACAGGGTAACACCGGGGAGCTGTTTTTT
TRBD1,-,TRBJ1-5,TRBV30,CAWSRTGNQPQHF,TGTGCCTGGAGTCGGACAGGGAATCAGCCCCAGCATTTT
-,-,TRBJ1-1,TRBV7-8,CASSLAMQNTEAFF,TGTGCCAGCAGCTTAGCGATGCAGAACACTGAAGCTTTCTTT
-,-,TRBJ1-1,TRBV28,CASSLHFLNTEAFF,TGTGCCAGCAGTTTACACTTCCTGAACACTGAAGCTTTCTTT
-,-,TRBJ2-5,TRBV5-1,CASSLYTAAINQETQYF,TGCGCCAGCAGCTTATATACCGCGGCAATCAACCAAGAGACCCAGTACTTC
-,-,TRBJ2-7,TRBV5-1,CASSGLAGATYEQYF,TGCGCCAGCAGCGGCCTTGCAGGGGCGACCTACGAGCAGTACTTC
TRBD2,-,TRBJ2-3,TRBV2,CASSRDQRGGRKADTQYF,TGTGCCAGCAGTAGGGACCAGCGGGGGGGCCGGAAGGCAGATACGCAGTATTTT
-,-,TRBJ2-7,TRBV27,CASSFGQSYEQYF,TGTGCCAGCAGTTTTGGGCAGAGCTACGAGCAGTACTTC
-,-,TRBJ2-4,TRBV7-9,CASSGDPSANIQYF,TGTGCCAGCAGCGGGGACCCCTCGGCGAACATTCAGTACTTC
-,-,TRBJ2-1,TRBV27,CASSLKISSSYNEQFF,TGTGCCAGCAGTTTGAAGATTTCATCTAGCTACAATGAGCAGTTCTTC
TRBD1,-,TRBJ2-7,TRBV28,CAIGQGRYEQYF,TGTGCCATCGGACAGGGAAGGTACGAGCAGTACTTC
TRBD2,-,TRBJ2-3,TRBV19,CASTSGSTPSTDTQYF,TGTGCCAGCACTAGCGGGTCTACCCCTAGCACAGATACGCAGTATTTT
-,-,TRBJ1-2,TRBV18,CASSPLMADGYTF,TGTGCCAGCTCACCACTAATGGCGGATGGCTACACCTTC
-,-,TRBJ2-3,TRBV15,CATSRDGLYTDTQYF,TGTGCCACCAGCAGAGATGGACTTTACACAGATACGCAGTATTTT
TRBD1,-,TRBJ2-1,TRBV6-1,CASNTGVMAYNEQFF,TGTGCCAGTAATACAGGGGTAATGGCCTACAATGAGCAGTTCTTC